Each of the 14 T cell receptor beta chains below was sequenced from the same sample in a study of identical twins. TCRdb ran MiXCR on the 5' RACE reads and lists one entry per CDR3 protein. The repertoire has 200,000 to 250,000 distinct CDR3 sequences, 10% to 15% of them found once; the top ten carry 3.5% to 4.5%. The sample was also linked to a second study, of yellow fever vaccine responses in identical twins.

Sequencing was done on a sample of memory (CD45RO+) T cells sorted from blood. These receptors came from a woman younger than 35 in good health.

The chain has TRBV7-3 and TRBJ2-5, with a weak D call TRBD2 (5 bases). Germline V gene lookup returns CDR1 SGHTA and CDR2 FQGTGA. The V gene lost 3 bases and the J gene lost 4 bases, with 9 bases spanning the gap. The CDR3 totals 13 residues. The DNA of the CDR3 is TGTGCCAGCAGCTTCGGGGTTCGAGAGACCCAGTACTTC. Protein sequence: CASSFGVRETQYF.

This clonotype was observed at least ten times. The DNA for the CDR3 is TGTGCCAGCAGTCCGTCCCCCGGGACAGTCCCTTTCTTT. Amino acid sequence: CASSPSPGTVPFF. The rearrangement uses TRBV12-3 or TRBV12-4 and TRBJ1-1; 7 nucleotides agree with TRBD1. The CDR3 has 13 residues. Germline trimming cut 5 bases from V and 12 bases from J; bases unmatched to any gene: 12.

This clonotype was seen more than once but under ten times. The CDR3 here is CASSLNSIGRGLELQYF. CDR3 nucleotides: TGTGCCAGCAGCTTAAATTCTATCGGGCGGGGGTTGGAGCTCCAGTACTTC. The chain carries TRBV7-6 and TRBJ2-5; 7 positions agree with TRBD2. Germline V lookup: CDR1 SGHVS, CDR2 FNYEAQ. The CDR3 spans 17 residues. Trimming removed 2 bases from V and 10 bases from J; junction bases left unmatched: 19.

This clonotype turned up a few times. The chain is built from TRBV20-1 and TRBJ2-5, with 7 bases aligning to TRBD1. CDR3 size: 13 residues. Germline loops: CDR1 DFQATT, CDR2 SNEGSKA (reference sequence). V shed 6 bases, J shed 4 bases, and the junction held 8 bases outside the gene matches. The CDR3, as DNA: TGCAGTGCCACCCAAGGGGGCGGAGAGACCCAGTACTTC. Translated: CSATQGGGETQYF.

This chain links TRBV7-9 with TRBJ2-1, with TRBD1 as a possible D gene (6 bases). The germline V gene has CDR1 SEHNR and CDR2 FQNEAQ (reference sequence). V lost 8 bases and J lost 5, with 16 bases in between. The CDR3 length is 14 residues. This chain's CDR3 is CASGGGTQDNEQFF. As DNA, the CDR3 is TGTGCCAGCGGGGGTGGGACACAGGACAATGAGCAGTTCTTC. Full variable domain (missing parts from reference TRBV7-9 and TRBJ2-1): DTGVSQNPRHKITKRGQNVTFRCDPISEHNRLYWYRQTLGQGPEFLTYFQNEAQLEKSRLLSDRFSAERPKGSFSTLEIQRTEQGDSAMYLCASGGGTQDNEQFFGPGTRLTVL.

This clonotype turned up a few times. This rearrangement joins TRBV5-7 to TRBJ2-1; D perhaps matches TRBD1 (6 bases). TRBV5-7 is an open reading frame whose function is uncertain. V lost 4 bases to trimming and J lost 5 bases, with 22 bases between them. This CDR3 comprises 17 residues. CDR3 nucleotides: TGTGCCAGCAGCCCGCTCACGAGAGAGACAGGCGACAATGAGCAGTTCTTC. Translated: CASSPLTRETGDNEQFF.

This clonotype was found a few times. The chain links TRBV20-1 to TRBJ2-1; 12 nucleotides line up with TRBD2. V was clipped by 0 bases and J by 10 bases; unmatched bases: 4. Germline assignment: CDR1 DFQATT and CDR2 SNEGSKA (reference sequence). The CDR3 sequence is 14 residues long. Here the CDR3 DNA reads TGCAGTGCTAGAGAAACTAGCGGGAGGCGAGAGCAGTTCTTC. Translated, it gives CSARETSGRREQFF.

The chain links TRBV15 to TRBJ2-2, with TRBD2 matching over 8 bases. Germline values: CDR1 LNHNV, CDR2 YYDKDF (reference sequence). The CDR3 has 15 residues. Trimming removed 4 bases from V and 6 bases from J; junction bases left unmatched: 7. The CDR3 sequence is CATSTRGGYAGELFF. DNA for the CDR3: TGTGCCACCAGCACCCGGGGGGGGTATGCCGGGGAGCTGTTTTTT. Supplemented by reference TRBV15 and TRBJ2-2, the full variable domain reads DAMVIQNPRYQVTQFGKPVTLSCSQTLNHNVMYWYQQKSSQAPKLLFHYYDKDFNNEADTPDNFQSRRPNTSFCFLDIRSPGLGDTAMYLCATSTRGGYAGELFFGEGSRLTVL.

The table lists this clonotype with a few counts. The V gene is TRBV2, the J gene TRBJ2-7; 10 bases are shared with TRBD2. The CDR3 covers 13 residues. V trimming: 8 bases; J trimming: 4 bases; junction bases outside the gene matches: 5. In germline, CDR1 is SNHLY, CDR2 FYNNEI. The CDR3 DNA reads TGTGCCAGCGCAGCGGGGGGGCCTTACGAGCAGTACTTC. This codes for CASAAGGPYEQYF.

This clonotype has a handful of counts. The chain is built from TRBV7-2 and TRBJ2-5; 13 bases align to TRBD2. The CDR3 extends over 16 amino acids. CDR1 is SGHTA and CDR2 is FQGNSA in the germline V gene. V gave up 3 bases and J gave up 5 bases; unmatched junction bases: 6. The DNA of the CDR3 is TGTGCCAGCAGCTTCGACAGGACTAGCGGGAGTGAGACCCAGTACTTC. Its translation: CASSFDRTSGSETQYF.

J is TRBJ2-3 and V is TRBV13, with TRBD2 identical over 12 bases. The CDR3 totals 19 residues. V gave up 5 bases and J gave up 0 bases; unmatched junction bases: 12. CDR1 and CDR2 from the germline V gene are PRHDT and FYEKMQ (reference sequence). CDR3 sequence reads: CASSIFPQGLAGSTDTQYF. CDR3 in DNA: TGTGCCAGCAGCATTTTCCCCCAAGGACTAGCGGGGAGCACAGATACGCAGTATTTT. Together with reference TRBV13 and TRBJ2-3, the CDR3 gives the full variable domain: AAGVIQSPRHLIKEKRETATLKCYPIPRHDTVYWYQQGPGQDPQFLISFYEKMQSDKGSIPDRFSAQQFSDYHSELNMSSLELGDSALYFCASSIFPQGLAGSTDTQYFGPGTRLTVL.

This clonotype was counted ten times or more. The rearrangement joins TRBV2 to TRBJ2-3; D gene unclear. The CDR3 has 11 amino acids. Germline lookup yields CDR1 SNHLY and CDR2 FYNNEI. Trimming took off 2 bases at V and 5 bases at J, with 2 bases between the two ends. CDR3 loop: CASSERDTQYF. CDR3 nucleotides: TGTGCCAGCAGTGAACGAGATACGCAGTATTTT.

This clonotype was recorded a few times. V is TRBV14 and J is TRBJ2-3; 7 nucleotides align to TRBD1. Germline V gene lookup returns CDR1 SGHDN and CDR2 FVKESK. This CDR3 region has 15 residues. V dropped 4 bases and J dropped 4; count of bases not matched to a gene: 8. CDR3: CASSLTGFQADTQYF. In nucleotides, the CDR3 is TGTGCCAGCAGCCTGACAGGGTTTCAGGCAGATACGCAGTATTTT.

In its sample, this clonotype was seen many times. The V and J genes are TRBV6-4 and TRBJ2-2; D unclear. V dropped 0 bases and J dropped 3 bases, with 5 bases sitting between them. Germline V gene lookup returns CDR1 MRHNA and CDR2 SNTAGT. CDR3 length equals 14 residues. The CDR3 sequence: CASSDSRHTGELFF. In DNA, the CDR3 is TGTGCCAGCAGTGACTCTAGGCACACCGGGGAGCTGTTTTTT.